This TCR beta chain was retrieved from a study of blood T cell repertoires in COVID-19. As for the study in general: Material from acute and convalescent COVID-19 was sourced from the United States, Italy and Spain. PBMCs, B-cell-depleted T cells, or T cells were the source of the cDNA or gDNA that made up the material.

Study processing details: Cell counts per sample came from amplifying reference gene primers. Some clones are missing from TCRdb's copy, which holds only in-frame ones; the method was immunoSEQ multiplex PCR. V, J and clone size are those of that table, while D and trimming were read from the DNA. The sample lists fewer than 65,000 clones; 84% were seen once. The length of the CDR3 is 14 residues. Trimming shortened V by 4 bases and J by 8 bases, and 14 bases separated the two germline ends. Germline CDR1 LGHNA, CDR2 YSLEER. The V gene is TRBV4-3, the J gene TRBJ1-4; possibly TRBD1 for D (6 bases). The sequenced material came from peripheral blood. The source of this sequence is a human donor in a cohort sampled during active COVID-19. The CDR3 here is CASSPGGTWEKLFF. The CDR3 DNA follows: TGCGCCAGCAGCCCTGGGGGCACTTGGGAAAAACTGTTTTTT.